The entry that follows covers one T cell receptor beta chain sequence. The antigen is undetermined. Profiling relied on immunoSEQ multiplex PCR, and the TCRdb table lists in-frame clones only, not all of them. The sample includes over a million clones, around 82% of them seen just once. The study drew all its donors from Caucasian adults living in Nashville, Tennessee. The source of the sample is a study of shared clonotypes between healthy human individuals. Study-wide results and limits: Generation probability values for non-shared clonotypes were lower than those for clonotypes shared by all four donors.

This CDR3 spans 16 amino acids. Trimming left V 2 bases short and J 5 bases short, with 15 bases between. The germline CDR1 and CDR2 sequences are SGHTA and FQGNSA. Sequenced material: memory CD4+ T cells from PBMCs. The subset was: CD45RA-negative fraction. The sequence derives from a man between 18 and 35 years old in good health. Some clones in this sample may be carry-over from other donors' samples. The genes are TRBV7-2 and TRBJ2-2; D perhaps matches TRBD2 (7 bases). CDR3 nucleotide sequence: TGTGCCAGCAGCTTAAGTCGGGGGGCTCGTACCGGGGAGCTGTTTTTT. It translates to CASSLSRGARTGELFF.